The present T cell receptor (beta chain) was sequenced within a study of long-term antiretroviral therapy in people with HIV. Broader study findings: ART adherence was not documented, and neither viral resistance nor therapy changes had any data. Blood dates from the mid-2000s to the late 2010s, possibly under older ART regimens.

CDR3 length: 15 amino acids. CDR1 and CDR2 from the germline V gene are SGHDN and FVKESK. J was trimmed by 3 bases and V by 1 base; bases with no gene match: 6. This clone was detected only once. Antigen unknown. Running of the v3.0 immunoSEQ assay took place at survey level. Sequencing aimed at roughly 40,000-55,000 T-cell genomes per sample. Sequenced by immunoSEQ multiplex PCR; TCRdb stores in-frame clones only, minus some. This sample has about 43,000 clones, with around nine tenths found just once. The origin of this receptor is a woman aged 45-65 years with HIV. This chain links TRBV14 with TRBJ2-7; 7 bases are shared with TRBD1. Material: unsorted PBMCs, obtained 0.1 years before starting antiretroviral therapy. The DNA for the CDR3 is TGTGCCAGCAGCCAAGTCGAGACAGGGAACTACGAGCAGTACTTC. This sequence encodes CASSQVETGNYEQYF.